This TCR beta chain was sequenced in a study of blood T cell repertoires in COVID-19. Study-level background: PBMCs, B-cell-depleted T cells, or T cells provided the cDNA or gDNA that made up the material.

Clones were sequenced by immunoSEQ multiplex PCR, and TCRdb holds only the in-frame ones, with some missing. The sample lists 150,000 to 180,000 clones, roughly 83% occurring once. From germline, CDR1 is MDHEN and CDR2 SYDVKM. This CDR3 comprises 16 residues. V dropped 3 bases and J dropped 4 bases, with 18 bases sitting between them. Sample: peripheral blood. This sequence was found in an older woman with acute or convalescent COVID-19. The chain combines TRBV28 with TRBJ1-2; D is unresolved. DNA for the CDR3: TGTGCCAGCAGTTTCCCCCTCTCCGGCAGGCCCTATGGCTACACCTTC. It is translated as CASSFPLSGRPYGYTF.